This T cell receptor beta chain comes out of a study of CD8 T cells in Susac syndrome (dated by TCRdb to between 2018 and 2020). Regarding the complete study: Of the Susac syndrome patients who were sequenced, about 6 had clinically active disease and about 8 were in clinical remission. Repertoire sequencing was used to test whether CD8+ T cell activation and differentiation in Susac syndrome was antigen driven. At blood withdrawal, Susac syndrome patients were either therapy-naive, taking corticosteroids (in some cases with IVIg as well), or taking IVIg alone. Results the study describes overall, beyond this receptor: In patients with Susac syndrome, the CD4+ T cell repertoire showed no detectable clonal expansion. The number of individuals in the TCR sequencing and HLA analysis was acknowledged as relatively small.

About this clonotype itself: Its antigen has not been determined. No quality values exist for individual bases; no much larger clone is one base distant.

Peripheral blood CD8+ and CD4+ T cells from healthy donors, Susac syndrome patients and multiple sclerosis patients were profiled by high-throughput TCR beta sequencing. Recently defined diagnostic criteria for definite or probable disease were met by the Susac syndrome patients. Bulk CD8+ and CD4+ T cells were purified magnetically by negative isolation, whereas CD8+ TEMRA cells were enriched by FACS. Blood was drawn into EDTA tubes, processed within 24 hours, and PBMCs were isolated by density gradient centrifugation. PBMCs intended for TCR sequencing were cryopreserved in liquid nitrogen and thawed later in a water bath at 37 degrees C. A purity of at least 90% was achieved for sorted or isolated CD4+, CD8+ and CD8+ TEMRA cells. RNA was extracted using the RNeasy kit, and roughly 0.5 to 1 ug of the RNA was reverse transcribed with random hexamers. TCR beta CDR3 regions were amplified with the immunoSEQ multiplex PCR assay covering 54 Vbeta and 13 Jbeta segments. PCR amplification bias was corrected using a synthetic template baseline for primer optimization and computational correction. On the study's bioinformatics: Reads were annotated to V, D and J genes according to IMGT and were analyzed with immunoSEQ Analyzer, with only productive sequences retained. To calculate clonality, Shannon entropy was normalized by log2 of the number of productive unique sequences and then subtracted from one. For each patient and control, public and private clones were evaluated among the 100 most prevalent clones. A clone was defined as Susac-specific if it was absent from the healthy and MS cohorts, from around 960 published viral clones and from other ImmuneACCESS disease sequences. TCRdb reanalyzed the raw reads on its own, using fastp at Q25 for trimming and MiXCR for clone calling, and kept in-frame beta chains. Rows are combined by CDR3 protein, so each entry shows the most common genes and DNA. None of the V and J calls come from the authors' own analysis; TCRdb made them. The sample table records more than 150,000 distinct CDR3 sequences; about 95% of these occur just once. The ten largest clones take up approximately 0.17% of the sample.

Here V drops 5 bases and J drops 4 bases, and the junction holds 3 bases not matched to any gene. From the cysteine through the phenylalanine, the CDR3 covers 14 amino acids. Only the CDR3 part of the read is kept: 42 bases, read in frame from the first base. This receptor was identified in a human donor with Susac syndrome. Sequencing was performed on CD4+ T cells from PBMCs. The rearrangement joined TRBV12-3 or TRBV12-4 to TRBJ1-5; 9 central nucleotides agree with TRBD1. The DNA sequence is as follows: TGTGCCAGCAGTACCGGGACAGGGAATCAGCCCCAGCATTTT. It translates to CASSTGTGNQPQHF.